Given below is one T cell receptor beta chain in context. Its antigen is undetermined. These data come from a study of T cell repertoires in cytomegalovirus infection. Study background: HLA-C-restricted CMV epitopes, recently identified, and well-studied HLA-B-restricted ones were used by the study. Through public TCR beta signatures, both CMV infection and matching HLA type were indicated.

This CDR3 has 17 amino acids. Germline V gene lookup returns CDR1 MDHEN and CDR2 SYDVKM. V lost 3 bases to trimming and J lost 2 bases, with 17 bases between them. TCRdb re-called the reads through MiXCR, storing one row per CDR3 protein. This sample has tens of thousands of distinct CDR3 sequences, with around 20% found just once. The chain uses TRBV28 and TRBJ1-5; no clear D gene. This receptor was obtained from a human donor in good health (CMV status not recorded). Some clones in this sample may be carry-over from other donors' samples. The sequencing here drew on CD8+ T cells from cultured PBMCs, taken from culture after CMV antigen stimulation. CDR3 coding DNA: TGTGCCAGCAGTTTCGCCCCGTGGCAGGCCGGCAATCAGCCCCAGCATTTT. Its protein is CASSFAPWQAGNQPQHF.